Shown below are 11 T cell receptor beta chains from a single sample sequenced in a study of OX40 agonist ivuxolimab in advanced cancers. Here immunoSEQ multiplex PCR was the method, and the copy in TCRdb shows in-frame clones only, minus some. The sample lists some 69,000 clones; around 89% were seen once. Material: CD4+ or CD8+ T cells sorted from blood, obtained in a trial of the OX40 agonist ivuxolimab. The receptors derive from an adult with an advanced solid tumor such as melanoma, head and neck, liver or kidney cancer.

V gene TRBV7-3 combines with J gene TRBJ1-5; D gene ambiguous. V was clipped by 5 bases and J by 9 bases, with 20 bases between them. This CDR3 comprises 15 residues. Germline assignment: CDR1 SGHTA and CDR2 FQGTGA. CDR3 sequence: CASSTPQAAPGPQHF. CDR3 DNA sequence: TGTGCCAGCAGCACCCCCCAGGCCGCGCCCGGGCCCCAGCATTTT.

The rearrangement joins TRBV10-3 to TRBJ1-1, with D possibly TRBD1 on 5 matching bases. V shed 7 bases and J shed 0 bases, with 9 bases lying between them. CDR3 length: 13 residues. CDR1 is ENHRY and CDR2 is SYGVKD in the germline V gene. CDR3 sequence reads: CAINEGMNTEAFF. DNA of the CDR3: TGTGCCATCAACGAGGGGATGAACACTGAAGCTTTCTTT.

The chain has TRBV4-2 and TRBJ2-3; tentatively, D is TRBD2 (5 bases). Trimming stripped 0 bases from V and 1 base from J, with 8 bases between. Germline assignment: CDR1 LGHNA and CDR2 YNFKEQ. The length of the CDR3 is 15 residues. The CDR3 is CASSQELVRTDTQYF. CDR3 in DNA: TGTGCCAGCAGCCAAGAACTAGTCCGCACAGATACGCAGTATTTT.

The chain joins TRBV18 to TRBJ2-7, with a tentative D call TRBD1 (6 bases). Per the germline V gene, CDR1 is KGHSH and CDR2 is LQKENI. The V and J ends lost 3 bases and 0 bases respectively, with 9 bases between them. The CDR3 sequence is 14 residues long. CDR3 sequence reads: CASSPYRDSYEQYF. CDR3 DNA sequence: TGTGCCAGCTCACCGTACAGGGACTCCTACGAGCAGTACTTC.

The CDR3 nucleotides are TGTGCCAGCAGTTACAGTACTCTCTATGGCTACACCTTC. It is translated as CASSYSTLYGYTF. The rearrangement uses TRBV6-5 and TRBJ1-2; no clear D gene. Germline-derived CDR1 and CDR2 are MNHEY and SVGAGI. Trimming left V 2 bases short and J 4 bases short, with 8 bases between. CDR3 length: 13 amino acids.

The chain uses TRBV10-1 and TRBJ1-4; TRBD1 matches at 11 bases. Germline-derived CDR1 and CDR2 are WNHNN and SYGVQD (reference sequence). This CDR3 comprises 19 residues. V was clipped by 9 bases and J by 11 bases; unmatched bases: 26. CDR3 DNA: TGCGCCAGGGCCGAGGGTTTGGACAGGGGGCGAGTATTCTGTTGGAAACTGTTTTTT. The encoded protein is CARAEGLDRGRVFCWKLFF.

The chain uses TRBV9 and TRBJ2-1, with TRBD2 matching over 10 bases. This CDR3 contains 15 residues. Germline trimming cut 0 bases from V and 4 bases from J; bases unmatched to any gene: 1. From germline, CDR1 is SGDLS and CDR2 YYNGEE. The CDR3 protein is CASSVGAGGYNEQFF. In DNA form, the CDR3 reads TGTGCCAGCAGCGTAGGAGCGGGAGGGTACAATGAGCAGTTCTTC.

The V and J genes are TRBV7-9 and TRBJ1-1; unclear D gene. This CDR3 is built from 14 residues. Germline CDR1 is SEHNR and CDR2 is FQNEAQ (reference sequence). V was cut by 2 bases and J by 5 bases, with 12 bases left in between. This CDR3 is CASSLSRSATEAFF. The CDR3, as DNA: TGTGCCAGCAGCTTAAGCAGGTCTGCGACTGAAGCTTTCTTT. The full variable domain, rest sourced from reference TRBV7-9 and TRBJ1-1, is DTGVSQNPRHKITKRGQNVTFRCDPISEHNRLYWYRQTLGQGPEFLTYFQNEAQLEKSRLLSDRFSAERPKGSFSTLEIQRTEQGDSAMYLCASSLSRSATEAFFGQGTRLTVV.

CDR3 amino acids: CASSPMRADNQPQHF. CDR3 coding DNA: TGTGCCAGCTCACCAATGAGGGCGGACAATCAGCCCCAGCATTTT. The J gene is TRBJ1-5, the V gene TRBV18; the D is unclear. V lost 2 bases and J 3 bases, leaving 11 bases between the germline ends. This CDR3 comprises 15 residues. Germline CDR1 reads KGHSH; CDR2 reads LQKENI.

Note on this clone: Other DNA sequences in this sample translate to the same CDR3. This chain links TRBV6-5 with TRBJ2-7; no clear D. Trimming cost V 4 bases and J 2 bases, with 6 bases left between them. This CDR3 has 12 amino acids. Germline CDR1 is MNHEY and CDR2 is SVGAGI. The CDR3 DNA follows: TGTGCCAGCAGTTCTGGCACCTACGAGCAGTACTTC. It specifies CASSSGTYEQYF.

In this sample, this clone turned up once. The chain is built from TRBV5-1 and TRBJ1-2; D is ambiguous. Deletions cut 1 base from V and 0 bases from J, with 10 bases between. Germline V CDR1 and CDR2: SGHRS, YFSETQ. The CDR3 is 15 amino acids. CDR3 coding DNA: TGCGCCAGCAGCTTGATCGGCGAAGCTAACTATGGCTACACCTTC. Protein sequence: CASSLIGEANYGYTF.